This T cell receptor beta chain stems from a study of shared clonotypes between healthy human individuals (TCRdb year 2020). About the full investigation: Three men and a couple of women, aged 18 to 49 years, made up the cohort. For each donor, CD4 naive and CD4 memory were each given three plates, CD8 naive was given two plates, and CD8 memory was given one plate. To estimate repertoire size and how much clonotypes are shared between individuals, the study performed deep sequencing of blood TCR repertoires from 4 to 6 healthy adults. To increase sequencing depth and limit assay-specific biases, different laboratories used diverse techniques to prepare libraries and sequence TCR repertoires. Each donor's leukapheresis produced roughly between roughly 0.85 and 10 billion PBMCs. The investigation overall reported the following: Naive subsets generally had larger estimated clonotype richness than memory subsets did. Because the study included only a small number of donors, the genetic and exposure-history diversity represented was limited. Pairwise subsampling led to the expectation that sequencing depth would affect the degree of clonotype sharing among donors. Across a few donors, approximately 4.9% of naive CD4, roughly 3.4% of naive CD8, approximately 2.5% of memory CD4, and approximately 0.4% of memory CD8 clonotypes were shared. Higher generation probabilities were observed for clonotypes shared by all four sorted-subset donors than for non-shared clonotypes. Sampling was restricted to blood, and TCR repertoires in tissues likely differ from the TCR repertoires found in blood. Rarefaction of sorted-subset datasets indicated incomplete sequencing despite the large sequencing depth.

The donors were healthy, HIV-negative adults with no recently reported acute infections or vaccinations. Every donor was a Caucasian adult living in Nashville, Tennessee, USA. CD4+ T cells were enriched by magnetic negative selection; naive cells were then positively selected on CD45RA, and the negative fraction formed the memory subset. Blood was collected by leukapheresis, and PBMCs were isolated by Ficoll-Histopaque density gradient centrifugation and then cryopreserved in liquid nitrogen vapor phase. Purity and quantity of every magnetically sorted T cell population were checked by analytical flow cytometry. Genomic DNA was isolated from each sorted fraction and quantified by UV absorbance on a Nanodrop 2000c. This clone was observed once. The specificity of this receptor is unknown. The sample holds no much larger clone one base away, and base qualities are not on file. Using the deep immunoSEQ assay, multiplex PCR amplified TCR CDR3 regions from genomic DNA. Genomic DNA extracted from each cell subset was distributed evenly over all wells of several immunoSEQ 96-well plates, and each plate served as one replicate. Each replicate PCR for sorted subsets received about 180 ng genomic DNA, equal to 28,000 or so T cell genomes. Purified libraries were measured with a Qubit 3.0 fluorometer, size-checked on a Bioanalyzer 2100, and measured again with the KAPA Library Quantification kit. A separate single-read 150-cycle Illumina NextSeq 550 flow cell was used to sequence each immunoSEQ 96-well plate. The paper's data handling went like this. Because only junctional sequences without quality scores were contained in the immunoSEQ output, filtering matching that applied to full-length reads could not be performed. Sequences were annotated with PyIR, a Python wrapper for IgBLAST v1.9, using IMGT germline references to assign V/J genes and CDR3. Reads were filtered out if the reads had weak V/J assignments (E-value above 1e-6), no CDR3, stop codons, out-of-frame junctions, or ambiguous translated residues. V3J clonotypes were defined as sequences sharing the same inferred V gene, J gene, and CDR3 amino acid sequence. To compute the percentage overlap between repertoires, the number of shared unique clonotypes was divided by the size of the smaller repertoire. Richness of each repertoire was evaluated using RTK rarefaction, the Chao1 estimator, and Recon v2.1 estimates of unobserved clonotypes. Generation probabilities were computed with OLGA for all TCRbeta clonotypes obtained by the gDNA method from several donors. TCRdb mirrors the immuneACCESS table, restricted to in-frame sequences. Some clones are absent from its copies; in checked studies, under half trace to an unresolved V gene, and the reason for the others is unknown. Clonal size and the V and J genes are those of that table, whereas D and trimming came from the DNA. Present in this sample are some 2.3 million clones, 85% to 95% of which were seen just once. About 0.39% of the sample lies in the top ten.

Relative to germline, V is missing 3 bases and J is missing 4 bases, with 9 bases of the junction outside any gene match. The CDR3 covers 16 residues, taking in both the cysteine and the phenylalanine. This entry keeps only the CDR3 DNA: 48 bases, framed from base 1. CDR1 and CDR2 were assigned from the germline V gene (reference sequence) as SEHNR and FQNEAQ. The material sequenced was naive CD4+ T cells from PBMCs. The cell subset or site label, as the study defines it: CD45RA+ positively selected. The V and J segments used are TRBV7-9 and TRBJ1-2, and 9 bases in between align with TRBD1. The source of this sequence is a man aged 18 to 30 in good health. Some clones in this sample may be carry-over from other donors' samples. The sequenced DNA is TGTGCCAGCAGCTTTCCCCGGACAGGGGTTAGCTATGGCTACACCTTC. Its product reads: CASSFPRTGVSYGYTF. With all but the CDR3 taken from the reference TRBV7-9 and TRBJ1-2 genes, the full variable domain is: DTGVSQNPRHKITKRGQNVTFRCDPISEHNRLYWYRQTLGQGPEFLTYFQNEAQLEKSRLLSDRFSAERPKGSFSTLEIQRTEQGDSAMYLCASSFPRTGVSYGYTFGSGTRLTVV.